This T cell receptor beta chain stems from a study of T cell responses to AZD1222 COVID-19 vaccine. The V and J ends lost 3 bases and 8 bases respectively, with 19 bases between them. The CDR3 extends over 15 amino acids. Germline V lookup: CDR1 MGHRA, CDR2 YSYEKL. Produced via immunoSEQ multiplex PCR; TCRdb's table is partial and in-frame only. The sample records 95,000 to 150,000 clones, approximately 92% being singletons. Material: peripheral blood, obtained on day 0 of AZD1222 vaccination. This chain links TRBV4-1 with TRBJ1-2; possibly TRBD1 for D (6 bases). The TCR was taken from an adult in good health. The CDR3 sequence is CASSQEAGGLRGYTF. The DNA for the CDR3 is TGCGCCAGCAGCCAGGAAGCCGGGGGGCTCCGAGGCTACACCTTC.